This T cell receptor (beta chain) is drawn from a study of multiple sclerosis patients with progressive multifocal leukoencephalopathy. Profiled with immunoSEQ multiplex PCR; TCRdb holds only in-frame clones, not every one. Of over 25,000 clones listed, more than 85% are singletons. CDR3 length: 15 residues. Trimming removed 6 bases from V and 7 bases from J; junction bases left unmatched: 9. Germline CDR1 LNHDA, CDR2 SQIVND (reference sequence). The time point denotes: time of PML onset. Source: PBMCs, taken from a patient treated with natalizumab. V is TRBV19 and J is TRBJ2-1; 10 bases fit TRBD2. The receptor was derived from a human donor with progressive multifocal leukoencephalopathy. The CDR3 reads CASREAGGGRNEQFF. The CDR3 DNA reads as TGTGCCAGTAGAGAAGCGGGAGGGGGGAGGAATGAGCAGTTCTTC. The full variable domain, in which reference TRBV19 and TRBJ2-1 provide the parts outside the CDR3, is DGGITQSPKYLFRKEGQNVTLSCEQNLNHDAMYWYRQDPGQGLRLIYYSQIVNDFQKGDIAEGYSVSREKKESFPLTVTSAQKNPTAFYLCASREAGGGRNEQFFGPGTRLTVL.